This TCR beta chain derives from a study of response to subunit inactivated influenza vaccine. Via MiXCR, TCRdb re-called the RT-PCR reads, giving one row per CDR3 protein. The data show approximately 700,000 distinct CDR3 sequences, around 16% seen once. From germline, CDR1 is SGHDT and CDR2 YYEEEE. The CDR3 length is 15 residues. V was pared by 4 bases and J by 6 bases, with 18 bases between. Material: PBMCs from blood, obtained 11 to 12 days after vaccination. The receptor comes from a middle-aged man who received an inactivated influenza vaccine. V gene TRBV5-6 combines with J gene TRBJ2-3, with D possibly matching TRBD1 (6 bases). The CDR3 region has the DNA TGTGCCAGCAGCAGTTCACTTCAGGGGTTCGATACGCAGTATTTT. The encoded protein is CASSSSLQGFDTQYF. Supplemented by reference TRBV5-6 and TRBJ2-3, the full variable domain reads DAGVTQSPTHLIKTRGQQVTLRCSPKSGHDTVSWYQQALGQGPQFIFQYYEEEERQRGNFPDRFSGHQFPNYSSELNVNALLLGDSALYLCASSSSLQGFDTQYFGPGTRLTVL.